This is a list of T cell receptor beta chains from one sample in a study of blood T cells in healthy people across ages. TCRdb reanalysed the 5' RACE reads using MiXCR and keeps one entry per CDR3 protein. In the table there are 910,000 or so distinct CDR3 sequences, 45% to 60% of which are singletons. The sequencing input was blood. The receptors were gathered from a woman aged 60-70 years in good health. Both conserved end residues are trimmed from each CDR3. D genes are given only for firm matches.

CDR3 protein	D gene	V gene
SARGPRWSTEAF	-	TRBV20-1
SADRDGGGYGYT	-	TRBV20-1
SASLGRCEQY	-	TRBV20-1
SAPVAYEQY	-	TRBV20-1
ASSLDPATGVNEQF	TRBD1	TRBV11-2
SVRTGPFNQPQH	TRBD1	TRBV29-1
ASRVRGQGGYT	-	TRBV28
ATSAGTISGANVLT	-	TRBV24-1
ASSAPRPLYEQY	-	TRBV12-3/TRBV12-4
ASRDGLGHTYNEQY	-	TRBV3-1
ASSYYQGAETQY	TRBD1	TRBV6-5
ASSFNPAGTQGYT	-	TRBV28
ASRSDPNTGELF	-	TRBV12-3/TRBV12-4
ASSRRVNTEAF	-	TRBV6-2/TRBV6-3
SDLTSGSLNEQY	TRBD2	TRBV20-1
ASSQGPQSPYGYT	-	TRBV3-1
GDINEKLF	-	TRBV6-1
ANSNPSGYTQY	TRBD2	TRBV6-5
ASSSRTGQPSYEQY	TRBD1	TRBV7-9
ASSGSQFGTEAF	-	TRBV2
ASSWFGRQETQY	-	TRBV28
SAREAGRGEGTDTQY	-	TRBV20-1
ASSQGTSGRTYNEQF	TRBD2	TRBV4-1
ASSYSTRTGRGYGYT	TRBD1	TRBV6-5
ASKLAGVFLY	TRBD2	TRBV2
ASSPSAGGNEQY	-	TRBV3-1
ASSAYLQTNEKLF	-	TRBV6-1
ASSHPPLGAEAF	-	TRBV4-1
ASLRGGQGTHEQY	TRBD1	TRBV28